Listed here are 27 T cell receptor beta chains from one sample, sequenced in a study. TCRdb analysed the 5' RACE reads with MiXCR anew, one entry per CDR3 protein. The top ten clones hold around 2% of a sample with about 62,000 distinct CDR3 sequences, approximately 29% of them seen once. The sample comprised tumor-infiltrating naive CD4+ T cells sorted from the breast tumor. Subset noted: naive CD4+ T cells, CD4+CD45RA+CD25-. Source of these receptors: a female donor with breast cancer.

Regarding this clonotype: One end of the junction varies from germline; a read error may be responsible. This rearrangement joins TRBV9 to TRBJ2-3, with no clear D. CDR1 SGDLS and CDR2 YYNGEE come from the germline V gene. This CDR3 has 14 residues. CDR3 in amino acids: CTSSVAANTDTQYF. CDR3 DNA: TGTACCAGCAGCGTCGCCGCCAACACAGATACGCAGTATTTT.

Details on this clonotype: The missing conserved phenylalanine or tryptophan at the end of this CDR3 makes a read error likely. The chain carries TRBV9 and TRBJ2-2; 10 bases match TRBD2. This CDR3 contains 16 residues. The V and J ends lost 0 bases and 6 bases, in that order; junction bases with no gene match: 5. The germline gives CDR1 SGDLS, CDR2 YYNGEE. The CDR3 region is CASSVVSGRFSGELFI. The CDR3 nucleotides read TGTGCCAGCAGCGTAGTTAGCGGGAGGTTTTCCGGGGAGCTGTTTATT.

This clonotype was picked up a small number of times. The rearrangement links TRBV28 to TRBJ2-2; weak D call: TRBD2 (5 bases). The V end was cut by 6 bases, the J end by 1 base, with 6 bases between. Germline loops: CDR1 MDHEN, CDR2 SYDVKM. The CDR3 consists of 13 residues. As DNA, the CDR3 is TGTGCCAGCAGAGAGGGGAACACCGGGGAGCTGTTTTTT. As protein: CASREGNTGELFF.

This clonotype occurred a few times. The chain recombines TRBV6-1 with TRBJ1-2; TRBD1 is a possible D gene (5 bases). Trimming stripped 7 bases from V and 3 bases from J, with 9 bases between. The CDR3 runs 12 residues. CDR1 and CDR2 from the germline V gene are MNHNS and SASEGT. Here the CDR3 reads CASTEGHYGYTF. Written as DNA, the CDR3 is TGTGCCAGCACTGAGGGACACTATGGCTACACCTTC.

This sequence joins TRBV4-1 and TRBJ1-5; no definite D call. The CDR3 covers 15 residues. Germline loops: CDR1 MGHRA, CDR2 YSYEKL. Trimming cost V 1 base and J 3 bases, with 10 bases left between them. The CDR3 sequence: CASSQVWGYNQPQHF. In DNA, the CDR3 is TGCGCCAGCAGCCAAGTTTGGGGTTACAATCAGCCCCAGCATTTT.

V gene TRBV15 combines with J gene TRBJ2-1, with no clear D. The V gene lost 1 base and the J gene lost 5 bases, with 12 bases spanning the gap. The CDR3 totals 15 residues. The germline V gene encodes CDR1 LNHNV and CDR2 YYDKDF (reference sequence). The CDR3 sequence is CATSRGVSTDNEQFF. For the CDR3, the DNA is TGTGCCACCAGCAGAGGTGTTTCGACCGACAATGAGCAGTTCTTC. Full variable domain (rest looked up from reference TRBV15 and TRBJ2-1): DAMVIQNPRYQVTQFGKPVTLSCSQTLNHNVMYWYQQKSSQAPKLLFHYYDKDFNNEADTPDNFQSRRPNTSFCFLDIRSPGLGDTAMYLCATSRGVSTDNEQFFGPGTRLTVL.

This clonotype came up a few times. This chain connects TRBV4-2 to TRBJ2-3; TRBD2 aligns across 8 bases. Losses at the gene ends were 0 bases for V and 1 base for J; bases not matched to a gene: 3. In germline, CDR1 is LGHNA, CDR2 YNFKEQ. The CDR3 extends over 16 amino acids. CDR3 amino acids: CASSQDATSGTDTQYF. CDR3 DNA: TGTGCCAGCAGCCAAGATGCGACTAGCGGCACAGATACGCAGTATTTT.

The sample holds a few counts of this clonotype. The V gene is TRBV15, the J gene TRBJ2-3; tentative D call: TRBD2 (6 bases). Germline CDR1 is LNHNV and CDR2 is YYDKDF (reference sequence). Deletions cut 6 bases from V and 4 bases from J, with 14 bases between. This CDR3 contains 14 residues. The CDR3 DNA is TGTGCCACCAGTCACGGGGGTTTTGCAGATACGCAGTATTTT. Amino acid sequence: CATSHGGFADTQYF.

The V and J genes are TRBV6-5 and TRBJ2-1; TRBD2 agrees at 11 bases. This CDR3 is built from 15 residues. Germline CDR1 and CDR2: MNHEY and SVGAGI. V shed 4 bases and J 7 bases; nucleotides not matched to a gene: 6. DNA of the CDR3: TGTGCCAGCAGTTCTAGCGGGGGGACTTGGAATGAGCAGTTCTTC. Translated, it gives CASSSSGGTWNEQFF.

As to this clonotype: This may be a read error: a much more frequent sequence differs by one nucleotide. The V gene is TRBV20-1, the J gene TRBJ2-5; 8 bases are shared with TRBD2. CDR1 and CDR2 (germline): DFQATT, SNEGSKA (reference sequence). The CDR3 totals 15 residues. CDR3 nucleotides: TGCAGCCCCCGAACCCGAGCGGGGGCTGGAGAGACCCAGTACTTC. Protein sequence: CSPRTRAGAGETQYF.

This clonotype was found a few times. The chain links TRBV7-6 to TRBJ1-2; no clear D gene. CDR3 length equals 14 residues. The germline V and J ends were trimmed by 1 base and 4 bases, with 10 bases remaining between them. CDR1 and CDR2 from the germline V gene are SGHVS and FNYEAQ. The CDR3 bases are TGTGCCAGCAGCTTAGAGGTCAGCCTCTATGGCTACACCTTC. It codes for CASSLEVSLYGYTF.

The rearrangement uses TRBV20-1 and TRBJ2-3; 14 bases are a match to TRBD2. The V gene's germline CDR1 is DFQATT and CDR2 SNEGSKA (reference sequence). V gave up 5 bases and J gave up 5 bases; unmatched junction bases: 0. The CDR3 is 13 residues long. CDR3 DNA sequence: TGCAGTGCTGGACTAGCGGGAGGAGATACGCAGTATTTT. Translating it yields CSAGLAGGDTQYF.

This clonotype was detected many times. The chain combines TRBV5-1 with TRBJ1-2; no clear D. Germline V lookup: CDR1 SGHRS, CDR2 YFSETQ. This CDR3 is 13 amino acids long. V shed 0 bases and J shed 0 bases, with 3 bases lying between them. The CDR3: CASSLGANYGYTF. In nucleotides, the CDR3 is TGCGCCAGCAGCTTGGGAGCTAACTATGGCTACACCTTC.

This clonotype was counted ten times or more. J is TRBJ2-1 and V is TRBV7-9; 7 positions agree with TRBD2. V lost 0 bases, J lost 11 bases, and 7 bases stayed unmatched. The CDR3 length is 14 residues. Per the germline V gene, CDR1 is SEHNR and CDR2 is FQNEAQ (reference sequence). The CDR3 loop reads CASSLAGLGGKQFF. The CDR3 DNA follows: TGTGCCAGCAGCTTAGCGGGTTTGGGGGGGAAGCAGTTCTTC.

V and J are TRBV20-1 and TRBJ2-1, with TRBD2 matching over 9 bases. The germline gives CDR1 DFQATT, CDR2 SNEGSKA (reference sequence). J was trimmed by 4 bases and V by 0 bases; bases with no gene match: 10. The CDR3 has 17 residues. CDR3 sequence reads: CSARDPAGGSGYNEQFF. The DNA for the CDR3 is TGCAGTGCTAGAGACCCGGCGGGGGGGTCGGGGTACAATGAGCAGTTCTTC.

The chain uses TRBV5-1 and TRBJ1-5; D not resolved. Trimming cost V 5 bases and J 0 bases, with 12 bases left between them. The CDR3 sequence is 15 residues long. CDR1 SGHRS and CDR2 YFSETQ come from the germline V gene. The CDR3 protein is CASRTDGNSNQPQHF. The DNA of the CDR3 is TGCGCCAGCAGAACTGACGGAAATAGCAATCAGCCCCAGCATTTT.

The chain has TRBV28 and TRBJ1-2; TRBD1 agrees at 7 bases. From germline, CDR1 is MDHEN and CDR2 SYDVKM. The CDR3 sequence is 16 residues long. V gave up 5 bases and J gave up 2 bases; unmatched junction bases: 11. The CDR3 nucleotides are TGTGCCAGCAGTACGCTGACAGGGCGCCTCAACTATGGCTACACCTTC. Translated: CASSTLTGRLNYGYTF.

The genes are TRBV6-6 and TRBJ2-2, with D perhaps TRBD2 (6 bases). The CDR3 has 15 amino acids. The germline CDR1 and CDR2 sequences are MNHNY and SVGAGI (reference sequence). V lost 7 bases and J 10 bases, leaving 22 bases between the germline ends. The CDR3 DNA reads as TGTGCCAGCACCCGCCGGGACTCGCGGTTTTTGGAGCTGTTTTTT. It codes for CASTRRDSRFLELFF.

The rearrangement uses TRBV4-1 and TRBJ1-1; 9 bases line up with TRBD1. This CDR3 contains 16 residues. V shed 1 base, J shed 3 bases, and the junction held 6 bases outside the gene matches. The germline gives CDR1 MGHRA, CDR2 YSYEKL. The CDR3 nucleotides read TGCGCCAGCAGCCAAGGGGGGACAGGGCAGTACACTGAAGCTTTCTTT. Translating it yields CASSQGGTGQYTEAFF.

This clonotype appeared once. The genes are TRBV7-2 and TRBJ2-7, with 7 positions matching TRBD2. Germline CDR1 is SGHTA and CDR2 is FQGNSA. Trimming took 1 base from V and 2 from J; bases not matched to a gene: 5. The CDR3 runs 15 residues. CDR3 DNA: TGTGCCAGCAGCTTAGGGGCAGCGGGGACCTACGAGCAGTACTTC. Protein product: CASSLGAAGTYEQYF.

Notes on this clonotype: This may arise from a read error, as a much more abundant clone is one base away. The genes are TRBV20-1 and TRBJ2-2; a weak D match, TRBD2 (5 bases). CDR1 DFQATT and CDR2 SNEGSKA come from the germline V gene (reference sequence). The CDR3 is 12 amino acids. In nucleotides, the CDR3 is TGCAGTGGAACTAAAAACACCGGGGAGCTGTATTTT. Its translation: CSGTKNTGELYF.

V is TRBV6-2 or TRBV6-3 and J is TRBJ2-1, with 12 nucleotides matching TRBD2. The V gene's germline CDR1 is MNHEY and CDR2 SVGEGT. The CDR3 covers 12 residues. Trimming removed 6 bases from V and 14 bases from J; junction bases left unmatched: 5. The CDR3 spells CASRRTSGEEFF. The CDR3 DNA reads TGTGCCAGCAGACGGACTAGCGGGGAAGAGTTCTTC.

This clonotype was seen ten or more times. V is TRBV5-6 and J is TRBJ2-1; TRBD2 aligns across 7 bases. This CDR3 has 16 residues. Germline lookup yields CDR1 SGHDT and CDR2 YYEEEE. The J segment lost 2 bases and the V segment lost 4 bases, leaving 9 bases of the junction unmatched. The DNA for the CDR3 is TGTGCCAGCAGCCCTACGCGGACTAGTGCCTACAATGAGCAGTTCTTC. This codes for CASSPTRTSAYNEQFF.

The chain uses TRBV30 and TRBJ1-4, with 8 positions matching TRBD1. With V trimmed by 3 bases and J by 7 bases, 4 bases remained unmatched. This CDR3 comprises 13 residues. The germline V gene has CDR1 GTSNPN and CDR2 SVGIG (reference sequence). Here the CDR3 reads CAWSADRGEKLFF. CDR3 DNA sequence: TGTGCCTGGAGCGCCGACAGGGGTGAAAAACTGTTTTTT.

This clonotype was counted at least ten times. This rearrangement joins TRBV6-5 to TRBJ2-3; no firm D call. CDR1 is MNHEY and CDR2 is SVGAGI in the germline V gene. The CDR3 sequence is 13 residues long. Trimming left V 6 bases short and J 12 bases short, with 19 bases between. The CDR3 region is CASSPPSASSQYF. In nucleotides, the CDR3 is TGTGCCAGCAGCCCACCGTCCGCCAGCTCTCAGTATTTT.

Concerning this clonotype itself: Being one base from a much bigger clone, this may be a read error. The gene calls are TRBV4-3 and TRBJ1-4, with D possibly being TRBD1 (5 bases). CDR1 is LGHNA, CDR2 YSLEER, per germline. The CDR3 has 16 amino acids. The CDR3 spells CAGSRYPGATNEKLFF. CDR3 DNA: TGCGCCGGCAGCCGGTATCCCGGGGCTACTAATGAAAAACTGTTTTTT.

V and J are TRBV6-5 and TRBJ1-5, with TRBD1 matching over 8 bases. Germline trimming cut 7 bases from V and 8 bases from J; bases unmatched to any gene: 10. The CDR3 loop spans 14 amino acids. The V gene's germline CDR1 is MNHEY and CDR2 SVGAGI. This CDR3 is CASKGQGLGEPQHF. For the CDR3, the DNA is TGTGCCAGCAAAGGACAGGGATTGGGTGAGCCCCAGCATTTT.